This T cell receptor beta chain was sequenced for a study of T cells in tuberculosis. At the level of the study: A South African cohort included IGRA-negative adolescents, latently infected IGRA-positive adolescents and adults with active tuberculosis.

General study findings and limits: Active tuberculosis TCR-alpha repertoires lay closer to GMM-specific TCRs than IGRA-negative controls, suggesting clonal expansion. Active tuberculosis cases were adults; controls were adolescents.

Only in-frame clones appear in the TCRdb table, and some are missing; sequencing was by immunoSEQ multiplex PCR. The data contain roughly 35,000 clones, about 89% of them seen just once; the ten biggest clones take up 2.2%. Concerning this clone: Antigen specificity is unknown.

V was trimmed by 6 bases and J by 7 bases, leaving 15 bases between them. Germline CDR1 and CDR2: MNHNY and SVGAGI (reference sequence). This CDR3 has 13 amino acids. The sequenced material came from PBMCs. The sequence was obtained from a donor aged 5-35 years with latent tuberculosis or without tuberculosis infection. This chain uses TRBV6-6 with TRBJ1-2; D remains unclear. CDR3 in amino acids: CASSPEAFGGYTF. In DNA, the CDR3 is TGTGCCAGCAGCCCCGAGGCCTTCGGTGGCTACACCTTC.